A single sample gave rise to the 8 T cell receptor beta chains below, sequenced in a study of blood T cell repertoires in COVID-19. Method: immunoSEQ multiplex PCR; TCRdb's copy keeps in-frame clones and lacks some. The sample lists roughly 200,000 clones, about 90% occurring once. The specimen sequenced was peripheral blood. The receptors come from a man in his fifties or sixties with active or convalescent COVID-19.

The gene calls are TRBV7-2 and TRBJ2-5; D remains unclear. Germline-derived CDR1 and CDR2 are SGHTA and FQGNSA. This CDR3 comprises 14 residues. Between the trimmed V and J ends, which lost 5 bases and 5 bases, there was a span of 15 bases. CDR3 sequence (DNA): TGTGCCAGCAGCCTCGTCGTGAGTGAGGAGACCCAGTACTTC. Protein sequence: CASSLVVSEETQYF.

The rearrangement links TRBV28 to TRBJ1-1; 7 nucleotides line up with TRBD1. V lost 2 bases to trimming and J lost 8 bases; unmatched junction nucleotides: 5. CDR3 length: 13 residues. Germline V gives CDR1 MDHEN, CDR2 SYDVKM. CDR3 nucleotides: TGTGCCAGCAGTTTAGGTGGGACAGAAGAAGCTTTCTTT. This sequence encodes CASSLGGTEEAFF.

The chain links TRBV5-4 to TRBJ2-5; 8 bases line up with TRBD1. Trimming took 3 bases from V and 1 from J; bases not matched to a gene: 2. The CDR3 consists of 14 residues. Germline CDR1 and CDR2: SGHNT and YYREEE (reference sequence). CDR3 bases: TGTGCCAGCAGCTCGGGACAGGTCCAAGAGACCCAGTACTTC. It is translated as CASSSGQVQETQYF. The full variable domain, in which reference TRBV5-4 and TRBJ2-5 provide the parts outside the CDR3, is ETGVTQSPTHLIKTRGQQVTLRCSSQSGHNTVSWYQQALGQGPQFIFQYYREEENGRGNFPPRFSGLQFPNYSSELNVNALELDDSALYLCASSSGQVQETQYFGPGTRLLVL.

The CDR3 sequence: CASANQGKANEKLFF. The CDR3 nucleotides are TGTGCCAGCGCGAATCAGGGAAAGGCTAATGAAAAACTGTTTTTT. The chain uses TRBV11-2 and TRBJ1-4, with D possibly being TRBD1 (5 bases). The germline V and J ends were trimmed by 8 bases and 3 bases, with 16 bases remaining between them. The CDR3 is made up of 15 amino acids. In germline, CDR1 is SGHAT, CDR2 FQNNGV.

V usage is TRBV30 and J usage is TRBJ1-1; TRBD1 aligns across 8 bases. Germline CDR1 is GTSNPN and CDR2 is SVGIG (reference sequence). Trimming cost V 4 bases and J 5 bases; bases outside gene matches: 9. The CDR3 consists of 14 residues. CDR3: CAWNRQGRITEAFF. The CDR3 nucleotides read TGTGCCTGGAACAGACAGGGGAGAATAACTGAAGCTTTCTTT.

The V gene is TRBV3-1 (or the pseudogene TRBV3-2), the J gene TRBJ1-6; D is unclear. This CDR3 spans 13 amino acids. V lost 4 bases and J 6 bases, leaving 7 bases between the germline ends. Germline V gene sequence: CDR1 LGHDT, CDR2 YNNKEL (reference sequence). Here the CDR3 reads CASSPVLNSPLHF. In nucleotides, the CDR3 is TGTGCCAGCAGCCCGGTCCTTAATTCACCCCTCCACTTT.

The V gene is TRBV7-6, the J gene TRBJ2-3; 9 bases match TRBD2. Germline lookup yields CDR1 SGHVS and CDR2 FNYEAQ. The V gene end was trimmed by 4 bases and the J gene end by 6 bases; junction bases not matched to a gene: 14. There are 17 residues in the CDR3. CDR3 in amino acids: CASSSILIAGAGDTQYF. The CDR3 DNA reads as TGTGCCAGCAGCTCCATCCTTATAGCGGGGGCGGGGGATACGCAGTATTTT.

This clone was found a few times. The rearrangement uses TRBV19 and TRBJ2-2; 14 bases fit TRBD2. There are 17 residues in the CDR3. The germline gives CDR1 LNHDA, CDR2 SQIVND (reference sequence). V shed 6 bases and J 1 base; nucleotides not matched to a gene: 4. For the CDR3, the DNA is TGTGCCAGTAGAGGGACTAGCGGGGGCGGGAACACCGGGGAGCTGTTTTTT. Encoded protein: CASRGTSGGGNTGELFF.